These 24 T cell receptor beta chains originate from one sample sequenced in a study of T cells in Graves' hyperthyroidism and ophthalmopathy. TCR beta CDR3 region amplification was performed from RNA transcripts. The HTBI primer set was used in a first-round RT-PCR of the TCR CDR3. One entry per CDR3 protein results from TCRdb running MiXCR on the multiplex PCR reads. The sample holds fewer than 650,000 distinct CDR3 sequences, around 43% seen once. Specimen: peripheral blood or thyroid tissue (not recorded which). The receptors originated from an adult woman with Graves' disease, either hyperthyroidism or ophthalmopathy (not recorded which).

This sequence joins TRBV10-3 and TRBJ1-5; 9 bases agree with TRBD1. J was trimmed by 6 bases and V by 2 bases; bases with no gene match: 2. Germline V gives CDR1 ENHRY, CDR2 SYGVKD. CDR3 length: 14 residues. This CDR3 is CAISEGQGSQPQHF. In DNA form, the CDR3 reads TGTGCCATCAGTGAGGGACAGGGGAGTCAGCCCCAGCATTTT.

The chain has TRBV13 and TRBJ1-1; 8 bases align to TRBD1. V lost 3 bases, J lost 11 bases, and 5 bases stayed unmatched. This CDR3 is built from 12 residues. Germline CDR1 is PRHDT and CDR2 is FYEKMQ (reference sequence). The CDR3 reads CASSFSTGVAFF. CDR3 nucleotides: TGTGCCAGCAGCTTCTCGACAGGGGTCGCTTTCTTT.

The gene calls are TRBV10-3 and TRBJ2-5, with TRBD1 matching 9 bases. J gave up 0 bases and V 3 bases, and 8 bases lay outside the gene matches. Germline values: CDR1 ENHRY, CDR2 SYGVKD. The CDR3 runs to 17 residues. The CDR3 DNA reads TGTGCCATCAGTGATGCACCGACAGGGGGATACCAAGAGACCCAGTACTTC. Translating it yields CAISDAPTGGYQETQYF.

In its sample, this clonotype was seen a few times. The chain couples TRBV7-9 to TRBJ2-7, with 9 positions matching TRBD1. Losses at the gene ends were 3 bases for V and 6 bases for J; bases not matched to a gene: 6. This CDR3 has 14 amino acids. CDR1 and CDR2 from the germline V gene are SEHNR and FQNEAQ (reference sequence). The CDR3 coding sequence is TGTGCCAGCAGCTTCCCGGGACAGGGATTCGAGCAGTACTTC. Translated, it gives CASSFPGQGFEQYF.

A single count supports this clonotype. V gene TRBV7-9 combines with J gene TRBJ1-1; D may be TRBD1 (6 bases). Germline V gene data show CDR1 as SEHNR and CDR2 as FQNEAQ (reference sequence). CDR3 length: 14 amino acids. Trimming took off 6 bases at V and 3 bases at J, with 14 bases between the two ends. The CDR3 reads CASRRGAGDTEAFF. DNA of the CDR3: TGTGCCAGCAGGCGGGGTGCAGGGGACACTGAAGCTTTCTTT.

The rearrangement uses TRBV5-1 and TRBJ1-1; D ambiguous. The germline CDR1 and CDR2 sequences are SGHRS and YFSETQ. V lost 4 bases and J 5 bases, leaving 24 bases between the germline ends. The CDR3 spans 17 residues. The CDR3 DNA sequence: TGCGCCAGCAGCCTTTTATCGGGCGGTCGGGGAGAAACTGAAGCTTTCTTT. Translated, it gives CASSLLSGGRGETEAFF.

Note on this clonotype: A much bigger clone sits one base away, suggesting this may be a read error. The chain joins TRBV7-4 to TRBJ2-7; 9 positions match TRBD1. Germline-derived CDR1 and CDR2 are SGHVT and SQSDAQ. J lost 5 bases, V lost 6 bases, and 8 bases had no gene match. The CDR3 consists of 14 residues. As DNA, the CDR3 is TGTGCCAGCAGTAGACAGGGGGATCACCACGAGCAGTACTTC. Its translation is CASSRQGDHHEQYF.

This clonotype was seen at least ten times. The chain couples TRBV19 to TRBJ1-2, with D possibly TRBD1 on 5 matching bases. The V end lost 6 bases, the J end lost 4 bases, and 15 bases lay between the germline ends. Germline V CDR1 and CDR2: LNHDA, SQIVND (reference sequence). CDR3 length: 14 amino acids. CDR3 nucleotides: TGTGCCAGTAGCGACAGCCCGAAATCCTATGGCTACACCTTC. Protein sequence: CASSDSPKSYGYTF.

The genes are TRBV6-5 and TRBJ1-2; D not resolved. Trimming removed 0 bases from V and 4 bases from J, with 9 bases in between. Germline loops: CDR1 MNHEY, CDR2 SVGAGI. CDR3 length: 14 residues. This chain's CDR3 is CASSYSRALYGYTF. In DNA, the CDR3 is TGTGCCAGCAGTTACTCCCGGGCCCTCTATGGCTACACCTTC.

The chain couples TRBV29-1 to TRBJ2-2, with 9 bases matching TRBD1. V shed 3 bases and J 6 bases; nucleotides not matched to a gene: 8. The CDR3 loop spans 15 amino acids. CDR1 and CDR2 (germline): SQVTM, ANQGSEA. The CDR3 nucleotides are TGCAGCGTTGAGCTTCTGGACAGGGGCGCCGGGGAGCTGTTTTTT. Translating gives CSVELLDRGAGELFF.

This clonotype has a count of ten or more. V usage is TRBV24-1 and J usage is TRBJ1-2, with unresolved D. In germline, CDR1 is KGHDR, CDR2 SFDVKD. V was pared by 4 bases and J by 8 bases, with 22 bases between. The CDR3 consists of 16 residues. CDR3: CATSEHDDPGVGGYTF. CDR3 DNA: TGTGCCACCAGTGAACACGATGACCCCGGGGTAGGAGGCTACACCTTC.

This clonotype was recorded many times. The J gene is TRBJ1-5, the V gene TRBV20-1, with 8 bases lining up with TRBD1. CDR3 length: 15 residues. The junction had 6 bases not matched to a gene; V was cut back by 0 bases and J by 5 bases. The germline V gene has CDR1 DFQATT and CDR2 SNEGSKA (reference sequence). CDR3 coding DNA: TGCAGTGCTAGAGAAAGACAGGGGACCTATCAGCCCCAGCATTTT. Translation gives CSARERQGTYQPQHF.

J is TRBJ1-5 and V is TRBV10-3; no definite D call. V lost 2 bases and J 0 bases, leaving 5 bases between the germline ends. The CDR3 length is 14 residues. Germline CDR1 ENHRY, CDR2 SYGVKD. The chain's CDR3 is CAISEPLSNQPQHF. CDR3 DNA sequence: TGTGCCATCAGTGAGCCCCTTAGCAATCAGCCCCAGCATTTT.

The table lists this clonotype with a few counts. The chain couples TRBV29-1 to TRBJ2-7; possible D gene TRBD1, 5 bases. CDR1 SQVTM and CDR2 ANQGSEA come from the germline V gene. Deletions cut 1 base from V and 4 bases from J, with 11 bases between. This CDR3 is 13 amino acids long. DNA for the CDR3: TGCAGCGTTGAAGGGGGCAGTTGGTACGAGCAGTACTTC. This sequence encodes CSVEGGSWYEQYF.

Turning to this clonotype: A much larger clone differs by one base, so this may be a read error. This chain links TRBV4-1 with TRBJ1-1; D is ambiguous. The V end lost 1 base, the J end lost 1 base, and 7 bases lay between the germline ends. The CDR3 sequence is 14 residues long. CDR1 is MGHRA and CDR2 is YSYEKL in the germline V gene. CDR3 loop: CASSQGTQNTEAFF. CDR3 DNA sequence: TGCGCCAGCAGCCAAGGGACCCAGAACACTGAAGCTTTCTTT.

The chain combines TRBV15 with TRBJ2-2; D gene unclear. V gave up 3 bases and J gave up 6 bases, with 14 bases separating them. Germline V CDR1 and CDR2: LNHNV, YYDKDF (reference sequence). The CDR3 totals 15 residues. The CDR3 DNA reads TGTGCCACCAGCAGGGACCTCGGGTCGGCCGGGGAGCTGTTTTTT. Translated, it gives CATSRDLGSAGELFF.

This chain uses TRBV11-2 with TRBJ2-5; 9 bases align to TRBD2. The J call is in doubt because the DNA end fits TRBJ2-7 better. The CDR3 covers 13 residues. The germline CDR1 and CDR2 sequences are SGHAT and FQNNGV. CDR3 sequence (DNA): TGTGCTAGTCTCGGACTAGCGAACCACGAGCAGTACTTC. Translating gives CASLGLANHEQYF.

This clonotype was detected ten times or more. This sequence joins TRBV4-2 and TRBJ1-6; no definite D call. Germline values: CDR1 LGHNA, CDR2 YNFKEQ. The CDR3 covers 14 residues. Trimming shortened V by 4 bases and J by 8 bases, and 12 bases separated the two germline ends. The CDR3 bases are TGTGCCAGCAGCCCGTCCAAACCTTATTCACCCCTCCACTTT. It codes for CASSPSKPYSPLHF.

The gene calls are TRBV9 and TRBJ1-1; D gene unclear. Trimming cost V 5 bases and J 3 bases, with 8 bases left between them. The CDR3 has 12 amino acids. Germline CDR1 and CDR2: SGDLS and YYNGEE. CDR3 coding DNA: TGTGCCAGCAGTTGGACCGACACTGAAGCTTTCTTT. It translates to CASSWTDTEAFF.

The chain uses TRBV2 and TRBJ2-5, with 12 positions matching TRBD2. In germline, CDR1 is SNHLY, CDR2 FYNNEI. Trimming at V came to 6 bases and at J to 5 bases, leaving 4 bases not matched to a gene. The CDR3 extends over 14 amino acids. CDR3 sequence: CASSGLAGSETQYF. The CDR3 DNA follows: TGTGCCAGCAGCGGACTAGCGGGATCGGAGACCCAGTACTTC.

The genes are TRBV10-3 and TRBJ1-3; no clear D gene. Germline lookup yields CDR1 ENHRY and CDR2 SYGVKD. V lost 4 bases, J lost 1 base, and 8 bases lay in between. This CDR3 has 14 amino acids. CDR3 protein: CAISVERSGNTIYF. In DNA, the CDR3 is TGTGCCATCAGTGTTGAAAGATCTGGAAACACCATATATTTT.

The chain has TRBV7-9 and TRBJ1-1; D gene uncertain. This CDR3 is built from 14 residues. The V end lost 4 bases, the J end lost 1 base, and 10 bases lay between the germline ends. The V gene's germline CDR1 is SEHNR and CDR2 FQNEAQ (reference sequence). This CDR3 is CASSYSPGNTEAFF. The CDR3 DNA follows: TGTGCCAGCAGCTACTCTCCGGGGAACACTGAAGCTTTCTTT.

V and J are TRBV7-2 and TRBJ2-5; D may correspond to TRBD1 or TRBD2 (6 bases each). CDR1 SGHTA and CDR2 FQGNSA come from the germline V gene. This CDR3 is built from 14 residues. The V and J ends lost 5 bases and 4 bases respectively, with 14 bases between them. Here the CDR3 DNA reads TGTGCCAGCAGCCCTAGCCCGGGGGCAGAGACCCAGTACTTC. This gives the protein CASSPSPGAETQYF.

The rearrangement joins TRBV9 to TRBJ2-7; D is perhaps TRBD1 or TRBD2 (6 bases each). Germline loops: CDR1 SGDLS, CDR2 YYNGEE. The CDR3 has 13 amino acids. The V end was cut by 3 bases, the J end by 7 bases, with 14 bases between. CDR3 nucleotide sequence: TGTGCCAGCAGCGCCTCGGGGGCTTGGGAGCAGTACTTC. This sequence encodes CASSASGAWEQYF.